Listed here are 16 T cell receptor beta chains from one sample, sequenced in a study of T cell responses to AZD1222 COVID-19 vaccine (dated by TCRdb to about 2021). In the paper's terms, the time point label means: about 28 days (+/-7) after the second vaccine dose. The library was built by means of the immunoSEQ multiplex PCR assay. The clones in this table, taken by TCRdb from immuneACCESS, are in-frame only. Not every clone is retained; where verified, under half of the shortfall comes from an unresolved V gene, and the cause of the rest is unknown. Recorded for this sample are about 59,000 clones; 75% to 90% of them occurred a single time. Clones ranked in the top ten supply approximately 6.1% of the sample. The sample consisted of peripheral blood, taken 28 days after the second AZD1222 dose. These receptors all stem from an adult who received the AZD1222 COVID-19 vaccine.

V gene TRBV5-6 combines with J gene TRBJ1-2, with D perhaps TRBD1 (6 bases). CDR1 SGHDT and CDR2 YYEEEE come from the germline V gene. The length of the CDR3 is 14 residues. The V end lost 4 bases, the J end lost 2 bases, and 12 bases lay between the germline ends. Here the CDR3 DNA reads TGTGCCAGCAGCCACCCCGACAGGAACTATGGCTACACCTTC. This sequence encodes CASSHPDRNYGYTF. Together with reference TRBV5-6 and TRBJ1-2, the CDR3 gives the full variable domain: DAGVTQSPTHLIKTRGQQVTLRCSPKSGHDTVSWYQQALGQGPQFIFQYYEEEERQRGNFPDRFSGHQFPNYSSELNVNALLLGDSALYLCASSHPDRNYGYTFGSGTRLTVV.

This chain connects TRBV6-5 to TRBJ1-2, with a possible D match to TRBD1 (6 bases). This CDR3 has 12 residues. Trimming removed 7 bases at V and 4 bases at J, with 10 bases between. Germline CDR1 is MNHEY and CDR2 is SVGAGI. Here the CDR3 DNA reads TGTGCCAGCACCCCGGACAGCTATGGCTACACCTTC. It specifies CASTPDSYGYTF.

This clone has a handful of counts. The V gene is TRBV29-1, the J gene TRBJ2-7; TRBD1 matches at 10 bases. The V segment lost 1 base and the J segment 2 bases; nucleotides outside the gene matches: 5. Per germline, CDR1 SQVTM and CDR2 ANQGSEA. CDR3 size: 15 residues. CDR3 sequence reads: CSVEVSGQGAYEQYF. The CDR3 region has the DNA TGCAGCGTTGAAGTCAGCGGACAGGGGGCCTACGAGCAGTACTTC.

DNA of the CDR3: TGTGCCAGCACCAGGACAGGCACCGGGGAGCTGTTTTTT. It is translated as CASTRTGTGELFF. V and J are TRBV7-3 and TRBJ2-2; 7 bases line up with TRBD1. This CDR3 is built from 13 residues. Losses at the gene ends were 7 bases for V and 4 bases for J; bases not matched to a gene: 3. CDR1 and CDR2 (germline): SGHTA, FQGTGA.

This clone was recorded once. V and J are TRBV11-2 and TRBJ1-2, with TRBD1 identical over 8 bases. Germline V gene sequence: CDR1 SGHAT, CDR2 FQNNGV. The CDR3 is 13 residues long. The V and J ends lost 5 bases and 7 bases, in that order; junction bases with no gene match: 6. As DNA, the CDR3 is TGTGCCAGCAGCGACCCAGGGGGCGCTGGCTACACCTTC. Its protein is CASSDPGGAGYTF.

The DNA for the CDR3 is TGTGCCAGCAGTCAGCCGACATGGACTAGCGGGAGACTCGAGCAGTACTTC. Protein: CASSQPTWTSGRLEQYF. The V gene is TRBV5-8, the J gene TRBJ2-7; 13 bases match TRBD2. The CDR3 covers 17 residues. Trimming removed 5 bases from V and 6 bases from J; junction bases left unmatched: 14. CDR1 is SGHTS, CDR2 YDEGEE, per germline.

The chain carries TRBV28 and TRBJ2-3, with D hard to call. The V and J ends lost 8 bases and 3 bases respectively, with 12 bases between them. Germline V gene lookup returns CDR1 MDHEN and CDR2 SYDVKM. This CDR3 spans 13 amino acids. CDR3 residues: CASDHGKTDTQYF. Here the CDR3 DNA reads TGTGCCAGCGATCACGGCAAAACAGATACGCAGTATTTT. The variable domain in full, completed from reference TRBV28 and TRBJ2-3, reads DVKVTQSSRYLVKRTGEKVFLECVQDMDHENMFWYRQDPGLGLRLIYFSYDVKMKEKGDIPEGYSVSREKKERFSLILESASTNQTSMYLCASDHGKTDTQYFGPGTRLTVL.

The chain has TRBV15 and TRBJ2-2; D assignment may be TRBD1 or TRBD2 (5 bases each). Germline V gene lookup returns CDR1 LNHNV and CDR2 YYDKDF (reference sequence). This CDR3 is 15 amino acids long. Trimming pared 3 bases from V and 1 base from J, leaving 9 bases between. The CDR3 region has the DNA TGTGCCACCAGCAGGGGACGCCTGAACACCGGGGAGCTGTTTTTT. This codes for CATSRGRLNTGELFF.

V usage is TRBV6-5 and J usage is TRBJ1-2, with a tentative D call TRBD1 (6 bases). Trimming took off 7 bases at V and 2 bases at J, with 11 bases between the two ends. The CDR3 has 13 amino acids. Germline V gene data show CDR1 as MNHEY and CDR2 as SVGAGI. The CDR3 sequence is CASNKDRNYGYTF. As DNA, the CDR3 is TGTGCCAGCAACAAAGACAGGAACTATGGCTACACCTTC.

The CDR3 is CASSQDYSYGYTF. DNA of the CDR3: TGTGCCAGCAGCCAAGATTACAGCTATGGCTACACCTTC. This chain connects TRBV14 to TRBJ1-2; D remains ambiguous. Germline lookup yields CDR1 SGHDN and CDR2 FVKESK. Trimming removed 0 bases at V and 4 bases at J, with 6 bases between. The CDR3 has 13 amino acids.

This clone was picked up one time. The CDR3 here is CASSVDRLNSRPFF. In DNA form, the CDR3 reads TGTGCCAGCAGCGTGGACAGGCTGAATTCCCGACCTTTCTTT. This chain connects TRBV11-2 to TRBJ1-1; 7 bases align to TRBD1. With 5 bases clipped from V and 12 bases from J, the junction kept 15 bases outside the gene matches. Germline V CDR1 and CDR2: SGHAT, FQNNGV. There are 14 residues in the CDR3. Based on the CDR3 plus reference TRBV11-2 and TRBJ1-1, the full variable domain is EAGVAQSPRYKIIEKRQSVAFWCNPISGHATLYWYQQILGQGPKLLIQFQNNGVVDDSQLPKDRFSAERLKGVDSTLKIQPAKLEDSAVYLCASSVDRLNSRPFFGQGTRLTVV.

J is TRBJ2-6 and V is TRBV2; D is ambiguous. Germline-derived CDR1 and CDR2 are SNHLY and FYNNEI. V dropped 7 bases and J dropped 0 bases, with 7 bases sitting between them. CDR3 length: 14 residues. In DNA, the CDR3 is TGTGCCAGCACTAGGGACTCTGGGGCCAACGTCCTGACTTTC. It is translated as CASTRDSGANVLTF.

The CDR3 loop reads CAWSSPMVDGIYGYTF. In DNA, the CDR3 is TGTGCCTGGAGTTCTCCGATGGTGGACGGCATCTATGGCTACACCTTC. J is TRBJ1-2 and V is TRBV30; D not resolved. Germline assignment: CDR1 GTSNPN and CDR2 SVGIG (reference sequence). The CDR3 loop spans 16 amino acids. V lost 2 bases, J lost 4 bases, and 20 bases lay in between. Using reference TRBV30 and TRBJ1-2 for the parts outside the CDR3, the full variable domain is SQTIHQWPATLVQPVGSPLSLECTVEGTSNPNLYWYRQAAGRGLQLLFYSVGIGQISSEVPQNLSASRPQDRQFILSSKKLLLSDSGFYLCAWSSPMVDGIYGYTFGSGTRLTVV.

The J gene is TRBJ1-4, the V gene TRBV28; no firm D call. Germline V CDR1 and CDR2: MDHEN, SYDVKM. V shed 5 bases and J shed 3 bases, with 4 bases lying between them. CDR3 length equals 12 residues. The CDR3, as DNA: TGTGCCAGCAGTCTTTCTAATGAAAAACTGTTTTTT. Encoded protein: CASSLSNEKLFF.

This clone showed up just once. The chain has TRBV5-6 and TRBJ2-1; the match to TRBD2 covers 10 bases. Per the germline V gene, CDR1 is SGHDT and CDR2 is YYEEEE. The CDR3 totals 15 residues. V gave up 2 bases and J gave up 5 bases; unmatched junction bases: 4. The CDR3 here is CASSFLAGGDNEQFF. The CDR3 DNA is TGTGCCAGCAGCTTCTTAGCGGGGGGAGACAATGAGCAGTTCTTC. Together with reference TRBV5-6 and TRBJ2-1, the CDR3 gives the full variable domain: DAGVTQSPTHLIKTRGQQVTLRCSPKSGHDTVSWYQQALGQGPQFIFQYYEEEERQRGNFPDRFSGHQFPNYSSELNVNALLLGDSALYLCASSFLAGGDNEQFFGPGTRLTVL.

The genes are TRBV5-1 and TRBJ2-2, with a weak D call TRBD2 (6 bases). The germline V gene has CDR1 SGHRS and CDR2 YFSETQ. The CDR3 covers 17 residues. The V and J ends lost 4 bases and 7 bases respectively, with 23 bases between them. The CDR3 loop is CASSPLTRGGPVGELFF. In nucleotides, the CDR3 is TGCGCCAGCAGCCCCTTGACGCGTGGAGGGCCGGTCGGGGAGCTGTTTTTT. Filled out from reference TRBV5-1 and TRBJ2-2, the complete variable domain reads KAGVTQTPRYLIKTRGQQVTLSCSPISGHRSVSWYQQTPGQGLQFLFEYFSETQRNKGNFPGRFSGRQFSNSRSEMNVSTLELGDSALYLCASSPLTRGGPVGELFFGEGSRLTVL.